This is a list of T cell receptor beta chains from one sample in a study of cytomegalovirus exposure and HLA in healthy donors. Libraries were prepared by immunoSEQ multiplex PCR; TCRdb keeps only in-frame clonotypes and omits some of them. This sample has fewer than 50,000 clones, with around three fifths found just once. The sequencing sample was made of PBMCs. Source of these receptors: a man aged 45-65 years in good health and CMV-seropositive. Each CDR3 is given with its conserved first and last residue. The D gene is left open where the match is weak. Size values are once, few and many counts, or a class for expanded clones, and some rows have none.

D gene | clone size | J gene | V gene | CDR3 protein | CDR3 DNA
TRBD2 | . | TRBJ2-1 | TRBV5-8 | CASSSGAGHNEQFF | TGTGCCAGCAGCTCCGGAGCGGGGCACAATGAGCAGTTCTTC
. | . | TRBJ2-5 | TRBV18 | CASSPPRHPGETQYF | TGTGCCAGCTCACCACCGCGTCACCCCGGGGAGACCCAGTACTTC
. | few | TRBJ1-6 | TRBV11-1 | CASSFLSNSPLHF | TGTGCCAGCAGCTTCCTATCCAATTCACCCCTCCACTTT
. | . | TRBJ1-2 | TRBV6-1 | CASSHDRYYGYTF | TGTGCCAGCAGTCATGACAGATACTATGGCTACACCTTC
TRBD1 | . | TRBJ2-7 | TRBV27 | CASSRQGSEQYF | TGTGCCAGCAGTAGACAGGGAAGCGAGCAGTACTTC
TRBD2 | . | TRBJ2-7 | TRBV2 | CASSVERGGRYEQYF | TGTGCCAGCAGTGTGGAGCGGGGGGGCCGGTACGAGCAGTACTTC
. | . | TRBJ2-5 | TRBV11-2 | CASSLDIAMAGQETQYF | TGTGCCAGCAGCTTAGACATTGCAATGGCGGGTCAAGAGACCCAGTACTTC
TRBD2 | . | TRBJ2-1 | TRBV27 | CASSWRLAGGNEQFF | TGTGCCAGCAGTTGGAGACTAGCGGGGGGCAATGAGCAGTTCTTC
. | . | TRBJ2-5 | TRBV29-1 | CSVAGGQIRETQYF | TGCAGCGTAGCCGGGGGTCAAATCCGAGAGACCCAGTACTTC
. | . | TRBJ2-2 | TRBV5-4 | CASSSGTLNTGELFF | TGTGCCAGCAGCTCCGGGACTTTGAACACCGGGGAGCTGTTTTTT
. | . | TRBJ1-2 | TRBV25-1 | CASSEFQAVTF | TGTGCCAGCAGTGAATTTCAGGCTGTCACCTTC
. | once | TRBJ1-1 | TRBV5-4 | CASSLGGGFMNLEAFF | TGTGCCAGCAGCTTGGGTGGGGGCTTTATGAATCTTGAAGCTTTCTTT
TRBD2 | once | TRBJ2-1 | TRBV19 | CATQTSGSYNEQFF | TGTGCCACCCAGACTAGCGGGTCCTACAATGAGCAGTTCTTC
TRBD1 | . | TRBJ1-5 | TRBV6-1 | CASSERGLSNQPQHF | TGTGCCAGCAGTGAAAGGGGGCTCAGCAATCAGCCCCAGCATTTT
TRBD2 | . | TRBJ2-7 | TRBV10-2 | CASSKLASPYEQYF | TGCGCCAGCAGCAAACTAGCGTCCCCCTACGAGCAGTACTTC
. | . | TRBJ1-5 | TRBV6-1 | CASSETLNSNQPQHF | TGTGCCAGCAGTGAAACCCTAAATAGCAATCAGCCCCAGCATTTT
TRBD1 | few | TRBJ2-2 | TRBV10-3 | CAIRGTGPVPGELFF | TGTGCCATCAGGGGGACAGGGCCGGTCCCCGGGGAGCTGTTTTTT
. | few | TRBJ1-1 | TRBV7-9 | CASSLRGTEAFF | TGTGCCAGCAGCTTACGAGGCACTGAAGCTTTCTTT
. | . | TRBJ1-2 | TRBV27 | CASSRDWGDGYTF | TGTGCCAGCAGTCGAGACTGGGGAGATGGCTACACCTTC
. | . | TRBJ1-1 | TRBV5-1 | CASSLGGGAEAFF | TGCGCCAGCAGCTTGGGCGGAGGCGCTGAAGCTTTCTTT
TRBD2 | . | TRBJ2-2 | TRBV9 | CASRPGLGNTGELFF | TGTGCCAGCAGACCCGGACTAGGCAACACCGGGGAGCTGTTTTTT
. | . | TRBJ1-4 | TRBV2 | CASRNQGATNEKLFF | TGTGCCAGCAGGAACCAGGGCGCGACTAATGAAAAACTGTTTTTT
. | . | TRBJ1-1 | TRBV7-2 | CASSDQGNTEAFF | TGTGCCAGCAGTGATCAGGGGAACACTGAAGCTTTCTTT
. | . | TRBJ1-2 | TRBV30 | CAWSVLGSPRNYGYTF | TGTGCCTGGAGTGTACTAGGTTCACCCCGAAACTATGGCTACACCTTC
TRBD2 | . | TRBJ2-5 | TRBV11-2 | CASSPFVGGQETQYF | TGTGCCAGCAGCCCCTTTGTGGGGGGGCAAGAGACCCAGTACTTC
. | . | TRBJ2-1 | TRBV29-1 | CSIAGSSYNEQFF | TGCAGCATAGCCGGGAGCTCCTACAATGAGCAGTTCTTC
TRBD2 | . | TRBJ2-5 | TRBV7-2 | CASSPDSSGGGQYF | TGTGCCAGCAGCCCAGACAGCAGTGGGGGGGGCCAGTACTTC
. | few | TRBJ1-1 | TRBV6-5 | CASSSREAAFF | TGTGCCAGCAGTTCCCGGGAGGCGGCTTTCTTT
. | once | TRBJ2-7 | TRBV4-1 | CASSQGRDSYEQYF | TGCGCCAGCAGCCAAGGCCGGGACTCCTACGAGCAGTACTTC
. | . | TRBJ1-3 | TRBV28 | CASSLRGIGNTIYF | TGTGCCAGCAGTTTAAGGGGTATTGGAAACACCATATATTTT
. | . | TRBJ2-5 | TRBV7-9 | CASSLVPRSLETQYF | TGTGCCAGCAGCTTAGTCCCCAGGTCCCTAGAGACCCAGTACTTC
TRBD1 | . | TRBJ1-3 | TRBV9 | CASSAGQGALGNRNTIYF | TGTGCCAGCAGCGCGGGACAGGGGGCGCTGGGGAATAGAAACACCATATATTTT
. | . | TRBJ1-5 | TRBV19 | CASNREGLGGQPQHF | TGTGCCAGTAACCGCGAGGGCTTGGGGGGTCAGCCCCAGCATTTT
. | . | TRBJ1-3 | TRBV11-3 | CASSLRVDTIYF | TGTGCCAGCAGCTTGCGGGTAGACACCATATATTTT
TRBD1 | few | TRBJ1-1 | TRBV5-1 | CASRSAGGGNTEAFF | TGCGCCAGCAGAAGTGCAGGGGGTGGGAACACTGAAGCTTTCTTT
. | . | TRBJ2-7 | TRBV29-1 | CSVAAGFRYEQYF | TGCAGCGTTGCGGCGGGATTTAGGTACGAGCAGTACTTC
. | . | TRBJ1-3 | TRBV7-2 | CASSLDRSGNTIYF | TGTGCCAGCAGCTTAGACAGGTCTGGAAACACCATATATTTT